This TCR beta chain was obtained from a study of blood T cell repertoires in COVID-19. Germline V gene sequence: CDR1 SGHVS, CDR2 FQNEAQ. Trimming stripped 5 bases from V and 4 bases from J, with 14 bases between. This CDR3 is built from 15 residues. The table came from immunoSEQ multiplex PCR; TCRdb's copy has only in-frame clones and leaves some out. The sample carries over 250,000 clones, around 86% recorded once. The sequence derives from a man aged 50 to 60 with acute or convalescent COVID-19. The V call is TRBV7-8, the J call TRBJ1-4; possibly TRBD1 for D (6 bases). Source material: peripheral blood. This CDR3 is CASSPHRQDNEKLFF. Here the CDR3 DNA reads TGTGCCAGCAGCCCCCACCGACAGGATAATGAAAAACTGTTTTTT.